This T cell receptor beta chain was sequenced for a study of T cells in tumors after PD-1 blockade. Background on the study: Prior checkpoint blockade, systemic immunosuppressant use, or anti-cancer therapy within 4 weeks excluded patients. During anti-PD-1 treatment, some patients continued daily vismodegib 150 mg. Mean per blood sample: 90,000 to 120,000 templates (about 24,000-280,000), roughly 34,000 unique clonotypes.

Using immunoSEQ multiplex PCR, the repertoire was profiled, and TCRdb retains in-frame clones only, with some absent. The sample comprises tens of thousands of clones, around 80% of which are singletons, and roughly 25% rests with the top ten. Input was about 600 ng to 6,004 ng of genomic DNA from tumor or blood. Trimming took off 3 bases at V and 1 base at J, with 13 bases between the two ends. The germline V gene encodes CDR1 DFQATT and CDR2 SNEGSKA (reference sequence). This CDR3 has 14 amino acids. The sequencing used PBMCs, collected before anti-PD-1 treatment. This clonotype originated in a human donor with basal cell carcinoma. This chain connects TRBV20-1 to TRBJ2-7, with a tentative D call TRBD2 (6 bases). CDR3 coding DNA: TGCAGTGCTAGTTTTGGCGGGAATTCCTACGAGCAGTACTTC. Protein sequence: CSASFGGNSYEQYF.